One TCR beta chain is described in this entry. Its matching antigen is unknown. This CDR3 has 15 residues. In germline, CDR1 is KGHSH, CDR2 LQKENI. Deletions cut 4 bases from V and 5 bases from J, with 17 bases between. This sample's time point: baseline, week 1 (first vaccination visit). This sample's treatment: pre-vaccination baseline after standard-of-care therapy. Each astrocytoma in the donors was new, WHO grade 3 or 4, IDH1-mutant and ATRX-lost. Using immunoSEQ multiplex PCR, the repertoire was profiled, and TCRdb retains in-frame clones only, with some absent. Of 55,000 to 70,000 clones in the sample, 65% to 90% are singletons; the top ten hold around 2.9%. This sample was included in a study of a mutant IDH1 vaccine in newly diagnosed glioma. At the level of the study: Standard pretreatment was either radiotherapy, temozolomide, or, for most, radiochemotherapy with temozolomide.

Regarding the study as a whole: The vaccine induced immune responses, and these occurred in around 94% of patients.

The chain recombines TRBV18 with TRBJ1-2; D not certain. This sequence originates from a man aged 25-40 years with glioma. Sequences were derived from PBMCs, sampled from a glioma patient treated with radiotherapy, temozolomide or both. This CDR3 reads CASSLSLGRRYGYTF. The CDR3 DNA is TGTGCCAGCTCACTTTCATTGGGGAGACGATATGGCTACACCTTC. The entire variable domain, with the rest obtained from reference TRBV18 and TRBJ1-2, is as follows: NAGVMQNPRHLVRRRGQEARLRCSPMKGHSHVYWYRQLPEEGLKFMVYLQKENIIDESGMPKERFSAEFPKEGPSILRIQQVVRGDSAAYFCASSLSLGRRYGYTFGSGTRLTVV.